This is a list of T cell receptor beta chains from one sample in a study of beta chain features in type 1 diabetes. Libraries were prepared by immunoSEQ multiplex PCR; TCRdb keeps only in-frame clonotypes and omits some of them. The table lists 600,000 to 700,000 clones, roughly 13% of them singletons. The sequencing sample was made of naive CD4+ T cells from blood. The receptors derive from a man aged 18 to 30 with type 1 diabetes. The CDR3 runs from the conserved cysteine through the conserved F or W. The order of the fields is J gene, V gene, D gene, clone size, CDR3 protein, CDR3 DNA. A D gene is named only where the DNA matches it firmly. A row's size may be missing; if present it is once, few, many or a size class.

TRBJ1-2 TRBV7-9 NA NA CASSPGVGYTF TGTGCCAGCAGCCCAGGGGTTGGCTACACCTTC
TRBJ1-6 TRBV15 TRBD1 NA CATSRDRDRRNSPLHF TGTGCCACCAGCAGAGATCGGGACAGGAGAAATTCACCCCTCCACTTT
TRBJ2-7 TRBV19 TRBD1 NA CASSIGQGADEQYF TGTGCCAGTAGTATTGGGCAGGGGGCCGACGAGCAGTACTTC
TRBJ1-2 TRBV30 NA NA CAWSVGQGFFYGYTF TGTGCCTGGAGTGTGGGCCAGGGGTTCTTCTATGGCTACACCTTC
TRBJ2-3 TRBV9 NA few CASSDSLGGTADTQYF TGTGCCAGCAGTGACTCCTTAGGGGGAACGGCAGATACGCAGTATTTT
TRBJ2-7 TRBV4-1 NA few CASSQGVGGYSYEQYF TGCGCCAGCAGCCAAGGAGTTGGGGGTTACTCCTACGAGCAGTACTTC
TRBJ2-5 TRBV5-4 TRBD2 few CASSGLRGEQETQYF TGTGCCAGCAGCGGTCTTCGGGGGGAGCAAGAGACCCAGTACTTC
TRBJ1-5 TRBV19 NA NA CASRVLGNQPQHF TGTGCCAGTCGGGTGTTGGGCAATCAGCCCCAGCATTTT
TRBJ1-2 TRBV4-1 NA NA CASSQTGEFYGYTF TGCGCCAGCAGCCAAACCGGCGAGTTCTATGGCTACACCTTC
TRBJ1-2 TRBV7-9 NA NA CASTGQSNYGYTF TGTGCCAGCACCGGACAGTCTAACTATGGCTACACCTTC
TRBJ1-1 TRBV30 NA few CATYRDTNTEAFF TGTGCCACTTACAGGGACACGAACACTGAAGCTTTCTTT
TRBJ2-5 TRBV7-8 NA NA CASSPDRPETQYF TGTGCCAGCAGCCCAGACAGGCCAGAGACCCAGTACTTC
TRBJ2-3 TRBV15 NA NA CATSPPVTDTQYF TGTGCCACCAGCCCACCCGTCACAGATACGCAGTATTTT
TRBJ2-5 TRBV2 NA NA CASSVYAGEETQYF TGTGCCAGCAGTGTTTATGCTGGGGAAGAGACCCAGTACTTC
TRBJ1-1 TRBV28 TRBD1 NA CASSQWTGVGTEAFF TGTGCCAGCAGTCAATGGACAGGGGTCGGGACTGAAGCTTTCTTT
TRBJ1-1 TRBV7-9 NA few CASSPSTRGAFF TGTGCCAGCAGCCCCTCTACAAGGGGAGCTTTCTTT
TRBJ2-1 TRBV29-1 TRBD1 few CSGGGQGENEQFF TGCAGCGGAGGGGGACAGGGGGAAAATGAGCAGTTCTTC
TRBJ1-5 TRBV6-6 NA NA CASSSYDRPNQPQHF TGTGCCAGCAGTTCCTATGACAGGCCCAATCAGCCCCAGCATTTT
TRBJ2-1 TRBV7-7 NA few CASSQGSYNEQFF TGTGCTAGCAGCCAGGGCTCCTACAATGAGCAGTTCTTC
TRBJ1-1 TRBV7-9 NA NA CASSAWGLGTEAFF TGTGCCAGCAGCGCATGGGGCCTCGGGACTGAAGCTTTCTTT
TRBJ1-1 TRBV6-6 NA few CASSFPGGTYTEAFF TGTGCCAGCAGTTTCCCGGGTGGGACCTACACTGAAGCTTTCTTT
TRBJ1-6 TRBV7-9 NA NA CASSLDVPANSPLHF TGTGCCAGCAGCTTAGACGTGCCGGCCAATTCACCCCTCCACTTT
TRBJ1-2 TRBV30 NA few CAWSVGAGYTF TGTGCCTGGAGTGTGGGAGCTGGCTACACCTTC
TRBJ2-5 TRBV5-4 TRBD1 NA CASSGDRGRETQYF TGTGCCAGCAGCGGGGACAGGGGTCGGGAGACCCAGTACTTC
TRBJ1-3 TRBV14 NA NA CASSLISFSGNTIYF TGTGCCAGCAGCCTCATCTCCTTTTCTGGAAACACCATATATTTT
TRBJ1-5 TRBV2 NA NA CASSEAQFYSNQPQHF TGTGCCAGCAGTGAAGCACAGTTTTATAGCAATCAGCCCCAGCATTTT